These 24 T cell receptor beta chains came from one sample sequenced in a study of metastatic and nonmetastatic thyroid tumors. All patients were treatment-naive before thyroid surgery. TCRdb re-called clones from the PCR reads using MiXCR. The sample records approximately 16,000 clones, roughly 24% being singletons. The sequenced material came from tumor tissue. The source of these receptors is a male donor with papillary thyroid cancer or a benign thyroid nodule (not recorded which). Some clones in this sample may be carry-over from other donors' samples.

This clone was found a few times. At one end the junction does not follow the germline gene, possibly because of a read error. This rearrangement joins TRBV28 to TRBJ2-1, with D unresolved. The CDR3 contains 11 residues. The germline V gene encodes CDR1 MDHEN and CDR2 SYDVKM. The CDR3 region is CAISFYNEQFF. The CDR3 DNA reads as TGTGCCATCAGTTTTTACAATGAGCAGTTTTTC.

The chain combines TRBV6-1 with TRBJ2-2; no firm D call. Germline assignment: CDR1 MNHNS and CDR2 SASEGT. V was cut by 2 bases and J by 5 bases, with 9 bases left in between. The CDR3 totals 14 residues. The CDR3 DNA reads TGTGCCAGCAGTGAATCGCCGGAAACCGGGGAGCTGTTTTTT. Its translation: CASSESPETGELFF.

This clone has at least ten counts. The chain is built from TRBV11-2 and TRBJ2-7; D gene unclear. V lost 0 bases and J 2 bases, leaving 8 bases between the germline ends. In germline, CDR1 is SGHAT, CDR2 FQNNGV. CDR3 length: 14 residues. The CDR3: CASSLEQATYEQYF. CDR3 coding DNA: TGTGCCAGCAGCTTAGAGCAGGCTACCTACGAGCAGTACTTC.

Of note for this clone: This CDR3 fails to terminate in the conserved phenylalanine or tryptophan, so it likely reflects a read error. The chain has TRBV5-1 and TRBJ1-4; TRBD1 aligns across 8 bases. The CDR3 contains 14 residues. Germline CDR1 and CDR2: SGHRS and YFSETQ. Trimming at V came to 1 base and at J to 8 bases, leaving 4 bases not matched to a gene. The CDR3 reads CASSLSGGREKLFS. In DNA form, the CDR3 reads TGCGCCAGCAGCTTGTCAGGGGGCCGAGAAAAACTGTTTTCT.

This chain connects TRBV20-1 to TRBJ2-3; D tentatively reads TRBD1 or TRBD2 (6 bases each). Germline assignment: CDR1 DFQATT and CDR2 SNEGSKA (reference sequence). This CDR3 is 14 amino acids long. The V gene lost 5 bases and the J gene lost 2 bases, with 14 bases spanning the gap. In DNA form, the CDR3 reads TGCAGTGCTGACTTTGGGGGGCACACAGATACGCAGTATTTT. Translated: CSADFGGHTDTQYF.

Details on this clone: An end of the junction differs from the germline gene, which may be a read error. The chain employs TRBV25-1 and TRBJ1-4; D unclear. From germline, CDR1 is MGHDK and CDR2 SYGVNS. The CDR3 sequence is 12 residues long. CDR3: CAISGGTAELFF. The CDR3 DNA is TGTGCCATCAGTGGTGGTACGGCAGAACTGTTTTTT.

This clone was counted many times. One end of the junction varies from germline; a read error may be responsible. Within the sample, other DNA sequences also encode this same CDR3. The CDR3 protein is CSAMTLPPGTRETNAMNEQYF. As DNA, the CDR3 is TGCAGTGCAATGACTCTTCCGCCGGGGACCAGAGAAACCAATGCTATGAACGAGCAATACTTC. The genes are TRBV20-1 and TRBJ2-7, with D possibly called TRBD1 or TRBD2 (5 bases each). CDR1 DFQATT and CDR2 SNEGSKA come from the germline V gene (reference sequence). This CDR3 region has 21 residues.

This clone was detected many times. This rearrangement joins TRBV11-2 to TRBJ2-2; TRBD2 agrees at 8 bases. CDR1 and CDR2 (germline): SGHAT, FQNNGV. V gave up 4 bases and J gave up 2 bases; unmatched junction bases: 6. The CDR3 totals 16 residues. The CDR3 region is CASSSLAGTNTGELFF. The CDR3 DNA reads TGTGCCAGCAGCTCATTAGCGGGGACAAACACCGGGGAGCTGTTTTTT.

This clone is classed as medium-sized (0.01 to 0.1%). This same CDR3 is encoded by further DNA sequences in the sample. This chain uses TRBV12-3 or TRBV12-4 with TRBJ2-7; D could derive from TRBD1 or TRBD2 (6 bases each). The CDR3 covers 14 residues. Trimming took off 6 bases at V and 0 bases at J, with 12 bases between the two ends. CDR3 in amino acids: CASRGGRNSYEQYF. For the CDR3, the DNA is TGTGCCAGCAGGGGGGGCCGAAACTCCTACGAGCAGTACTTC.

The table lists this clone with many counts. V and J are TRBV10-3 and TRBJ1-3; no clear D gene. Germline CDR1 reads ENHRY; CDR2 reads SYGVKD. The CDR3 extends over 15 amino acids. V lost 4 bases to trimming and J lost 0 bases, with 10 bases between them. The CDR3 reads CAISGPSSSGNTIYF. CDR3 nucleotide sequence: TGTGCCATCAGTGGACCTAGCAGCTCTGGAAACACCATATATTTT.

This clone appeared a few times. Distinct nucleotide sequences in the sample also encode this CDR3. The chain recombines TRBV6-1 with TRBJ2-7; 9 positions match TRBD1. The germline CDR1 and CDR2 sequences are MNHNS and SASEGT. J was trimmed by 4 bases and V by 7 bases; bases with no gene match: 5. The CDR3 loop spans 13 amino acids. This CDR3 is CASTGTGSYEQYF. The CDR3 bases are TGTGCCAGCACCGGGACAGGGAGTTACGAGCAGTACTTC.

This clone was recorded at least ten times. The genes are TRBV20-1 and TRBJ2-5, with unresolved D. This CDR3 is built from 10 residues. Germline CDR1 is DFQATT and CDR2 is SNEGSKA (reference sequence). V was clipped by 6 bases and J by 3 bases, with 5 bases between them. For the CDR3, the DNA is TGCAGTGCGCACGAAGAGACCCAGTACTTC. Its protein is CSAHEETQYF.

This clone was seen at least ten times. This clone may be a read error of a much larger clone one base away. Other nucleotide sequences from this sample produce the same CDR3. This chain connects TRBV12-3 or TRBV12-4 to TRBJ2-1; possibly TRBD1 for D (5 bases). The germline V and J ends were trimmed by 9 bases and 8 bases, with 14 bases remaining between them. The CDR3 length is 12 residues. CDR3 sequence: CASSAQGHEQFF. The CDR3 region has the DNA TGTGCCAGTAGTGCCCAGGGCCATGAGCAGTTCTTC.

This clone was seen many times. V is TRBV7-6 and J is TRBJ2-3; D is undetermined. Trimming left V 1 base short and J 6 bases short, with 23 bases between. This CDR3 region has 18 residues. Germline-derived CDR1 and CDR2 are SGHVS and FNYEAQ. CDR3 residues: CASSLEARAAAAGDTQYF. For the CDR3, the DNA is TGTGCCAGCAGCTTAGAGGCTAGGGCCGCGGCGGCCGGGGATACGCAGTATTTT.

This clone was seen at least ten times. The chain joins TRBV30 to TRBJ2-1; D is ambiguous. The length of the CDR3 is 12 residues. V was shortened by 3 bases and J by 5 bases, with 8 bases between the two germline ends. The V gene's germline CDR1 is GTSNPN and CDR2 SVGIG (reference sequence). The CDR3 region is CAWSPVDNEQFF. In nucleotides, the CDR3 is TGTGCCTGGAGCCCAGTAGACAATGAGCAGTTCTTC.

This clone has a count of ten or more. Additional DNA sequences in this sample encode the identical CDR3. This chain uses TRBV6-2 or TRBV6-3 with TRBJ1-2; D is ambiguous. CDR1 MNHEY and CDR2 SVGEGT come from the germline V gene. The ends were cut back, 2 bases at V and 9 bases at J, with 16 bases in the middle. The CDR3 length is 14 residues. The CDR3 DNA reads as TGTGCCAGCAGTTACACTGGGCCCCTCGACAGCTACACCTTC. Amino acids: CASSYTGPLDSYTF.

This clone was picked up many times. J is TRBJ1-3 and V is TRBV6-1; D remains unclear. V was clipped by 7 bases and J by 4 bases, with 14 bases between them. The CDR3 runs to 14 residues. Germline CDR1 and CDR2: MNHNS and SASEGT. DNA for the CDR3: TGTGCCAGCACCAGCGCTCTGGTCGGAAACACCATATATTTT. Translating it yields CASTSALVGNTIYF.

This clone was detected many times. The chain uses TRBV9 and TRBJ2-3; maybe TRBD1 (6 bases). Germline CDR1 reads SGDLS; CDR2 reads YYNGEE. V lost 0 bases, J lost 10 bases, and 9 bases lay in between. The CDR3 is made up of 12 amino acids. The CDR3 nucleotides are TGTGCCAGCAGCGTAGCGGGACATCCGCAGTATTTT. The encoded protein is CASSVAGHPQYF.

The sample holds a few counts of this clone. The chain links TRBV20-1 to TRBJ2-7, with 11 positions matching TRBD2. Trimming at V came to 3 bases and at J to 3 bases, leaving 7 bases not matched to a gene. The CDR3 loop spans 15 amino acids. Looked up from germline, CDR1 is DFQATT and CDR2 is SNEGSKA (reference sequence). DNA of the CDR3: TGCAGTGCTAGTGATACTAGCGGGGGAATCTACGAGCAGTACTTC. Translation: CSASDTSGGIYEQYF.

By frequency in the sample, this clone is medium-sized. The V call is TRBV7-9, the J call TRBJ2-6; D is perhaps TRBD1 (5 bases). Deletions cut 3 bases from V and 0 bases from J, with 12 bases between. The CDR3 spans 17 residues. Per the germline V gene, CDR1 is SEHNR and CDR2 is FQNEAQ (reference sequence). In DNA form, the CDR3 reads TGTGCCAGCAGCTTTGAGCGACAGAGCTCTGGGGCCAACGTCCTGACTTTC. As protein: CASSFERQSSGANVLTF.

This clone was observed at least ten times. The V call is TRBV6-1, the J call TRBJ1-4; possibly TRBD1 for D (5 bases). The CDR3 has 11 amino acids. Germline V gene lookup returns CDR1 MNHNS and CDR2 SASEGT. V shed 6 bases and J shed 10 bases, with 9 bases lying between them. The DNA of the CDR3 is TGTGCCAGCAGCGCGGGGGGAAAACTGTTTTTT. Residues: CASSAGGKLFF.

This clone was detected many times. V gene TRBV11-2 combines with J gene TRBJ1-1, with a weak D call TRBD1 (6 bases). V was trimmed by 6 bases and J by 10 bases, leaving 12 bases between them. Looked up from germline, CDR1 is SGHAT and CDR2 is FQNNGV. This CDR3 is built from 11 residues. CDR3 residues: CASRGGGGAFF. CDR3 nucleotides: TGTGCCAGCAGAGGGGGGGGTGGAGCTTTCTTT.

The V call is TRBV9, the J call TRBJ1-3; D remains ambiguous. Between the trimmed V and J ends, which lost 4 bases and 0 bases, there was a span of 8 bases. This CDR3 has 14 residues. Germline V gene lookup returns CDR1 SGDLS and CDR2 YYNGEE. The CDR3 loop is CASSLTSSGNTIYF. CDR3 nucleotides: TGTGCCAGCAGCCTTACCTCCTCTGGAAACACCATATATTTT.

The V call is TRBV6-1, the J call TRBJ2-3; TRBD1 might be the D (6 bases). The germline V and J ends were trimmed by 5 bases and 1 base, with 16 bases remaining between them. The length of the CDR3 is 16 residues. CDR1 MNHNS and CDR2 SASEGT come from the germline V gene. The CDR3, as DNA: TGTGCCAGCAGTACCTCTAGCTGGGGGCGCACAGATACGCAGTATTTT. Amino acid sequence: CASSTSSWGRTDTQYF.